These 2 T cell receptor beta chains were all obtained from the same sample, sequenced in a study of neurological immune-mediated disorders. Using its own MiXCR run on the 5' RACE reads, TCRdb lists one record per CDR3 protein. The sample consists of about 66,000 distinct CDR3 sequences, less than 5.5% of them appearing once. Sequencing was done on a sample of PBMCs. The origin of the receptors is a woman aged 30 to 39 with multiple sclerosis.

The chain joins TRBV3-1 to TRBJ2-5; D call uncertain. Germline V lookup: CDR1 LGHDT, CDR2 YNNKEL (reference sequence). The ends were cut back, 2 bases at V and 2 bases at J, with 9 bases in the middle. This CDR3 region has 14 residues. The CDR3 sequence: CASSQNRRQETQYF. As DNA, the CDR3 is TGTGCCAGCAGCCAAAATAGACGTCAAGAGACCCAGTACTTC.

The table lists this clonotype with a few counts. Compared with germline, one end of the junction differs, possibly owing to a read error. The CDR3 spells CASSPGYQPQNF. The CDR3, as DNA: TGTGCCAGCAGTCCCGGGTACCAGCCCCAGAATTTT. The rearrangement links TRBV12-3 or TRBV12-4 to TRBJ1-5, with D uncertain. There are 12 residues in the CDR3.